The clone carrying this T cell receptor (beta chain) was recorded a few times. Its antigen is unidentified. These data come from a study of post-analysis software for immune sequencing data. Background on the study: The cohort encompassed relapsing-remitting, secondary progressive and progressive-relapsing multiple sclerosis disease courses. Overall study results and limits: Five TRBV segments, including TRBV5-6, TRBV5-1 and TRBV20-1, were more frequent in patients than controls.

Tagging with unique molecular identifiers was a feature of the TCR beta cDNA libraries. TCRdb passed the PCR reads through MiXCR, listing each CDR3 protein once. The sample yields about 810,000 distinct CDR3 sequences, 53% seen once. The V and J ends lost 3 bases and 4 bases respectively, with 10 bases between them. There are 14 residues in the CDR3. CDR1 and CDR2 from the germline V gene are ENHRY and SYGVKD. This receptor was taken from a girl aged 5-17 years with multiple sclerosis. Sequences were obtained from blood. J is TRBJ1-5 and V is TRBV10-3; D remains unclear. The CDR3 sequence: CAISESPLNQPQHF. The CDR3 DNA reads as TGTGCCATCAGTGAATCACCGCTAAATCAGCCCCAGCATTTT.